The next 10 T cell receptor beta chains were all read from a single sample in a study of OX40 agonist ivuxolimab in advanced cancers. The table came from immunoSEQ multiplex PCR; TCRdb's copy has only in-frame clones and leaves some out. The data show 63,000 or so clones, more than 80% seen once. Sequences were derived from CD4+ or CD8+ T cells sorted from blood, sampled in a trial of the OX40 agonist ivuxolimab. The receptors were sampled from an adult with an advanced solid tumor such as melanoma, head and neck, liver or kidney cancer.

This chain links TRBV11-2 with TRBJ2-3; possibly TRBD2 for D (5 bases). The CDR3 is 15 amino acids. Germline assignment: CDR1 SGHAT and CDR2 FQNNGV. The V and J ends lost 0 bases and 1 base respectively, with 8 bases between them. The CDR3 is CASSLDYGGTDTQYF. The CDR3 nucleotides are TGTGCCAGCAGCTTAGATTACGGGGGCACAGATACGCAGTATTTT.

DNA of the CDR3: TGCGCCAGCCGACAGGGTATTGTAACGTGGGGGGCCAACGTCCTGACTTTC. This gives the protein CASRQGIVTWGANVLTF. V is TRBV5-1 and J is TRBJ2-6; TRBD1 matches 7 bases. Germline lookup yields CDR1 SGHRS and CDR2 YFSETQ. Unmatched junction bases numbered 14, after V lost 7 bases and J lost 4 bases. This CDR3 is built from 17 residues.

The V call is TRBV7-2, the J call TRBJ1-4; D is perhaps TRBD1 (5 bases). The germline V and J ends were trimmed by 0 bases and 7 bases, with 15 bases remaining between them. Germline-derived CDR1 and CDR2 are SGHTA and FQGNSA. The CDR3 has 16 amino acids. CDR3 region: CASSLAGLIGSEKLFF. CDR3 bases: TGTGCCAGCAGCTTAGCGGGGCTCATAGGTAGTGAAAAACTGTTTTTT.

The chain joins TRBV29-1 to TRBJ2-5; 8 positions agree with TRBD1. Germline CDR1 is SQVTM and CDR2 is ANQGSEA. J gave up 12 bases and V 6 bases, and 18 bases lay outside the gene matches. The length of the CDR3 is 14 residues. Here the CDR3 reads CSVGAGGPNSEKYF. CDR3 in DNA: TGCAGCGTGGGGGCAGGGGGCCCAAACTCCGAAAAGTACTTC.

This clone was seen just once. V usage is TRBV28 and J usage is TRBJ1-5; no firm D call. Germline CDR1 is MDHEN and CDR2 is SYDVKM. Trimming cost V 7 bases and J 9 bases, with 22 bases left between them. The length of the CDR3 is 15 residues. Written as DNA, the CDR3 is TGTGCCAGCACCTTGGGGAGTAGGGCTGCCTTGCCCCAGCATTTT. Amino acids: CASTLGSRAALPQHF.

This clone was detected only a few times. The V gene is TRBV27, the J gene TRBJ1-4, with D uncertain. CDR1 is MNHEY and CDR2 is SMNVEV in the germline V gene (reference sequence). V lost 4 bases to trimming and J lost 11 bases, with 14 bases between them. CDR3 length: 13 amino acids. The DNA for the CDR3 is TGTGCCAGCAGTTCCCCGAACGGAAGGAAACTGTTTTTT. Amino acids: CASSSPNGRKLFF.

This clone has a handful of counts. The sample has other DNA sequences that encode this CDR3 too. The chain couples TRBV6-5 to TRBJ1-2; TRBD1 might be the D (5 bases). Trimming shortened V by 2 bases and J by 7 bases, and 8 bases separated the two germline ends. This CDR3 spans 12 amino acids. Germline V CDR1 and CDR2: MNHEY, SVGAGI. CDR3 sequence (DNA): TGTGCCAGCAGTTACGGGGGACGTGGCTACACCTTC. Translating gives CASSYGGRGYTF.

Notes on this clone: This is likely a read error, given that the CDR3 carries no conserved phenylalanine or tryptophan at its end. This chain connects TRBV5-1 to TRBJ1-6; 7 bases agree with TRBD1. Germline CDR1 and CDR2: SGHRS and YFSETQ. CDR3 length: 16 amino acids. With V trimmed by 4 bases and J by 5 bases, 9 bases remained unmatched. CDR3 bases: TGCGCCAGCAGCCCCTTTGACAGGGAAGATAATTCACCCCTCCACTCT. Amino acids: CASSPFDREDNSPLHS.

This clone occurred a few times. This chain uses TRBV27 with TRBJ2-5; 7 bases match TRBD1. Trimming at V came to 2 bases and at J to 4 bases, leaving 10 bases not matched to a gene. The germline V gene has CDR1 MNHEY and CDR2 SMNVEV (reference sequence). The length of the CDR3 is 16 residues. The CDR3 region has the DNA TGTGCCAGCAGTTTAAAGGCCCTGACAGGGCCAGAGACCCAGTACTTC. Protein sequence: CASSLKALTGPETQYF.

V gene TRBV19 combines with J gene TRBJ1-2; 8 bases match TRBD1. Per the germline V gene, CDR1 is LNHDA and CDR2 is SQIVND (reference sequence). There are 15 residues in the CDR3. Unmatched junction bases numbered 9, after V lost 4 bases and J lost 5 bases. CDR3 sequence reads: CASSNQGAASYGYTF. The CDR3 bases are TGTGCCAGTAGTAACCAGGGGGCGGCAAGTTATGGCTACACCTTC. Combining the CDR3 with reference TRBV19 and TRBJ1-2 gives the whole variable domain DGGITQSPKYLFRKEGQNVTLSCEQNLNHDAMYWYRQDPGQGLRLIYYSQIVNDFQKGDIAEGYSVSREKKESFPLTVTSAQKNPTAFYLCASSNQGAASYGYTFGSGTRLTVV.